These 2 T cell receptor beta chains came from one sample sequenced in a study of OX40 agonist ivuxolimab in advanced cancers. Sequencing was performed with immunoSEQ multiplex PCR; in TCRdb, only in-frame clones are kept and a portion is missing. This table has under 13,000 clones, around 80% appearing once. Here the sequenced sample was CD4+ or CD8+ T cells sorted from blood, taken in a trial of the OX40 agonist ivuxolimab. The receptors originated from an adult with an advanced solid tumor such as melanoma, head and neck, liver or kidney cancer.

The V call is TRBV5-1, the J call TRBJ2-1, with 9 bases aligning to TRBD1. Germline V gives CDR1 SGHRS, CDR2 YFSETQ. Germline trimming cut 3 bases from V and 3 bases from J; bases unmatched to any gene: 4. This CDR3 has 15 amino acids. Here the CDR3 DNA reads TGCGCCAGCAGCTCCGGACAGGGGTTCTACAATGAGCAGTTCTTC. Translation gives CASSSGQGFYNEQFF.

The rearrangement links TRBV25-1 to TRBJ2-5; 8 bases are shared with TRBD1. Trimming took 0 bases from V and 2 from J; bases not matched to a gene: 8. Germline assignment: CDR1 MGHDK and CDR2 SYGVNS. The CDR3 has 17 amino acids. The CDR3 region has the DNA TGTGCCAGCAGTGAATACGATGGGGGACAGGCTCAAGAGACCCAGTACTTC. Translation gives CASSEYDGGQAQETQYF.